Listed here are 15 T cell receptor beta chains from one sample, sequenced in a study of technical replicates of blood from several donors. Assay: immunoSEQ multiplex PCR; the TCRdb copy retains only in-frame clones and omits some. The sample has about 15,000 clones; 80% to 85% are singletons. The sample consisted of PBMCs. Receptor source: a human donor in good health.

V gene TRBV4-1 combines with J gene TRBJ1-5; possible D gene TRBD1, 5 bases. The germline V gene has CDR1 MGHRA and CDR2 YSYEKL. V was cut by 0 bases and J by 5 bases, with 11 bases left in between. The CDR3 contains 15 residues. The CDR3 protein is CASSQDLQVYQPQHF. The CDR3 region has the DNA TGCGCCAGCAGCCAAGATTTACAGGTCTATCAGCCCCAGCATTTT.

This sequence joins TRBV30 and TRBJ1-5, with unresolved D. CDR3 length equals 13 residues. The V gene lost 5 bases and the J gene lost 8 bases, with 16 bases spanning the gap. Germline CDR1 reads GTSNPN; CDR2 reads SVGIG (reference sequence). CDR3 amino acids: CAWGRPPVEPQHF. The CDR3 DNA reads as TGTGCCTGGGGGCGACCCCCCGTTGAGCCCCAGCATTTT.

The chain uses TRBV27 and TRBJ2-1; 10 positions match TRBD2. CDR3 length: 14 amino acids. CDR1 and CDR2 (germline): MNHEY, SMNVEV (reference sequence). The J segment lost 9 bases and the V segment lost 6 bases, leaving 8 bases of the junction unmatched. Here the CDR3 reads CASSVRLAGGEQFF. The CDR3 region has the DNA TGTGCCAGCAGCGTGAGACTAGCGGGTGGTGAGCAGTTCTTC.

This chain links TRBV2 with TRBJ2-1; D is perhaps TRBD1 (6 bases). The CDR3 covers 15 residues. The germline CDR1 and CDR2 sequences are SNHLY and FYNNEI. Trimming took off 4 bases at V and 7 bases at J, with 17 bases between the two ends. The chain's CDR3 is CASSVLGGLGNEQFF. The CDR3, as DNA: TGTGCCAGCAGTGTTCTTGGGGGCCTGGGAAATGAGCAGTTCTTC.

This clone was detected only once. The genes are TRBV2 and TRBJ2-1; 8 nucleotides align to TRBD1. Per the germline V gene, CDR1 is SNHLY and CDR2 is FYNNEI. This CDR3 region has 17 residues. The V and J ends lost 3 bases and 2 bases, in that order; junction bases with no gene match: 9. CDR3 in amino acids: CASSEMVGQGTYNEQFF. The DNA of the CDR3 is TGTGCCAGCAGTGAGATGGTCGGACAGGGTACCTACAATGAGCAGTTCTTC.

The chain links TRBV20-1 to TRBJ2-7; possibly TRBD1 for D (6 bases). The CDR3 has 11 residues. V lost 7 bases to trimming and J lost 4 bases, with 11 bases between them. CDR1 DFQATT and CDR2 SNEGSKA come from the germline V gene (reference sequence). CDR3 DNA: TGCAGTGTGGGCAGGGGTTACGAGCAGTACTTC. It encodes CSVGRGYEQYF.

The J gene is TRBJ2-7, the V gene TRBV7-6; TRBD2 matches 11 bases. The germline CDR1 and CDR2 sequences are SGHVS and FNYEAQ. V gave up 4 bases and J gave up 6 bases; unmatched junction bases: 17. The CDR3 loop spans 18 amino acids. The DNA of the CDR3 is TGTGCCAGCAGCTCGTATACTAGCGGGAGTTACTCGGTCTCCGAGCAGTACTTC. Its translation: CASSSYTSGSYSVSEQYF.

The CDR3 DNA is TGTGCCAGCACCCCGAGGCAGGGGCAGCCCCAGCATTTT. Its translation is CASTPRQGQPQHF. The genes are TRBV6-6 and TRBJ1-5; possible D gene TRBD1, 6 bases. The ends were cut back, 7 bases at V and 7 bases at J, with 14 bases in the middle. The germline V gene has CDR1 MNHNY and CDR2 SVGAGI (reference sequence). The length of the CDR3 is 13 residues.

The chain carries TRBV5-8 and TRBJ2-1, with D uncertain. This CDR3 contains 10 residues. Germline CDR1 SGHTS, CDR2 YDEGEE. V was clipped by 8 bases and J by 4 bases, with 4 bases between them. The CDR3 DNA sequence: TGTGCCAGTTCATACAATGAGCAGTTCTTC. Translation: CASSYNEQFF.

This clone was observed a few times. The chain joins TRBV6-5 to TRBJ1-2; D is ambiguous. This CDR3 has 13 amino acids. V was trimmed by 4 bases and J by 7 bases, leaving 13 bases between them. Germline V gene data show CDR1 as MNHEY and CDR2 as SVGAGI. The CDR3 loop reads CASSSSGRRGYTF. Here the CDR3 DNA reads TGTGCCAGCAGTTCCAGCGGTCGCCGTGGCTACACCTTC.

The CDR3 sequence: CASSLGPGNEQYF. CDR3 nucleotide sequence: TGTGCCAGCAGCTTAGGTCCAGGGAACGAGCAGTACTTC. The chain joins TRBV7-6 to TRBJ2-7, with a tentative D call TRBD1 (5 bases). Germline V gene sequence: CDR1 SGHVS, CDR2 FNYEAQ. This CDR3 is built from 13 residues. V dropped 1 base and J dropped 5 bases, with 9 bases sitting between them. The full variable domain, in which reference TRBV7-6 and TRBJ2-7 provide the parts outside the CDR3, is GAGVSQSPRYKVTKRGQDVALRCDPISGHVSLYWYRQALGQGPEFLTYFNYEAQQDKSGLPNDRFSAERPEGSISTLTIQRTEQRDSAMYRCASSLGPGNEQYFGPGTRLTVT.

This rearrangement joins TRBV5-6 to TRBJ2-3, with D perhaps TRBD2 (6 bases). V was pared by 1 base and J by 6 bases, with 15 bases between. Per germline, CDR1 SGHDT and CDR2 YYEEEE. This CDR3 contains 15 residues. The CDR3 reads CASSLRASVRDTQYF. The CDR3, as DNA: TGTGCCAGCAGCTTGAGGGCTAGCGTTCGGGATACGCAGTATTTT.

The genes are TRBV29-1 and TRBJ2-7; 8 nucleotides match TRBD1. In germline, CDR1 is SQVTM, CDR2 ANQGSEA. V shed 3 bases, J shed 5 bases, and the junction held 6 bases outside the gene matches. CDR3 length: 13 amino acids. This chain's CDR3 is CSVENRGSDEQYF. The CDR3 region has the DNA TGCAGCGTTGAGAACAGGGGGTCTGACGAGCAGTACTTC.

This clone was seen a single time. The chain combines TRBV28 with TRBJ2-7; a weak D match, TRBD1 (6 bases). This CDR3 is 14 amino acids long. Trimming stripped 5 bases from V and 4 bases from J, with 15 bases between. In germline, CDR1 is MDHEN, CDR2 SYDVKM. CDR3 DNA: TGTGCCAGCAGTCCCCAGACAGGCTGGTACGAGCAGTACTTC. It translates to CASSPQTGWYEQYF. Using reference TRBV28 and TRBJ2-7 for the parts outside the CDR3, the full variable domain is DVKVTQSSRYLVKRTGEKVFLECVQDMDHENMFWYRQDPGLGLRLIYFSYDVKMKEKGDIPEGYSVSREKKERFSLILESASTNQTSMYLCASSPQTGWYEQYFGPGTRLTVT.

The chain uses TRBV9 and TRBJ2-3; no firm D call. CDR3 size: 14 residues. CDR1 is SGDLS and CDR2 is YYNGEE in the germline V gene. Trimming shortened V by 1 base and J by 1 base, and 7 bases separated the two germline ends. DNA of the CDR3: TGTGCCAGCAGCGTAATAGAACGCACAGATACGCAGTATTTT. Its translation: CASSVIERTDTQYF.